The 19 T cell receptor beta chains reported below all come from one sample, sequenced in a study of read filtering for tumor transcriptome and immune sequencing. Molecular barcoded adaptors covering alpha/delta and beta/gamma chains were used on around 400 ng RNA. TCRdb used MiXCR to reprocess the reads, holding one entry per CDR3 protein. The top ten hold 15% to 20% of the sample, which has about 57,000 distinct CDR3 sequences, 20% to 25% seen once. Sequencing input: a population of CD138-negative cells sorted from bone marrow. These receptors were obtained from a donor at least 40 years old with multiple myeloma.

Worth noting for this clonotype: This may come from a read error, since a much larger clone is one base off. This sequence joins TRBV6-6 and TRBJ2-5; possible D gene TRBD1, 5 bases. CDR3 length: 14 residues. CDR1 is MNHNY and CDR2 is SVGAGI in the germline V gene (reference sequence). V gave up 7 bases and J gave up 4 bases, with 16 bases separating them. DNA for the CDR3: TGTGCCAGCATAGGCAGGGTCGTCCGAGAGACCCAGTACTTC. Translation gives CASIGRVVRETQYF.

This clonotype has ten or more counts. J is TRBJ2-2 and V is TRBV11-3, with D unresolved. Germline V gene lookup returns CDR1 SGHNT and CDR2 YENEEA. Between the trimmed V and J ends, which lost 6 bases and 0 bases, there was a span of 8 bases. This CDR3 is 14 amino acids long. The CDR3 nucleotides read TGTGCCAGCAGGAAGGATACGAACACCGGGGAGCTGTTTTTT. It yields the protein CASRKDTNTGELFF.

This clonotype was detected ten times or more. The genes are TRBV20-1 and TRBJ2-1, with 12 bases aligning to TRBD2. Per germline, CDR1 DFQATT and CDR2 SNEGSKA (reference sequence). With 0 bases clipped from V and 7 bases from J, the junction kept 7 bases outside the gene matches. CDR3 size: 16 residues. The CDR3 DNA reads as TGCAGTGCTAGAGAAATGACTAGCGGGAGTGGTAATGAGCAGTTCTTC. It encodes CSAREMTSGSGNEQFF.

This clonotype was recorded a few times. J is TRBJ2-6 and V is TRBV6-6; 13 nucleotides align to TRBD2. With 0 bases clipped from V and 0 bases from J, the junction kept 14 bases outside the gene matches. Germline CDR1 is MNHNY and CDR2 is SVGAGI (reference sequence). There are 23 residues in the CDR3. CDR3 in DNA: TGTGCCAGCAGTTACTCGGACCCGGGACTAGCGGGACCCGGTGACTCTGGGGCCAACGTCCTGACTTTC. Translation: CASSYSDPGLAGPGDSGANVLTF.

This clonotype occurred many times. The chain carries TRBV11-3 and TRBJ1-1; TRBD1 aligns across 7 bases. CDR1 SGHNT and CDR2 YENEEA come from the germline V gene. This CDR3 has 15 residues. The J segment lost 3 bases and the V segment lost 2 bases, leaving 6 bases of the junction unmatched. The CDR3: CASSLQGQSDTEAFF. CDR3 DNA sequence: TGTGCCAGCAGCTTACAGGGACAGAGTGACACTGAAGCTTTCTTT.

This clonotype has at least ten counts. V usage is TRBV20-1 and J usage is TRBJ2-7; 7 positions agree with TRBD2. Germline-derived CDR1 and CDR2 are DFQATT and SNEGSKA (reference sequence). V shed 0 bases, J shed 6 bases, and the junction held 11 bases outside the gene matches. The CDR3 has 15 amino acids. CDR3 protein: CSAREAERGYPEQYF. For the CDR3, the DNA is TGCAGTGCTAGAGAAGCGGAGCGGGGATATCCCGAGCAGTACTTC.

Worth noting for this clonotype: A read error may explain this, as a much larger clone is one base away. This sequence joins TRBV11-3 and TRBJ1-2; 7 bases match TRBD1. From germline, CDR1 is SGHNT and CDR2 YENEEA. The ends lost 5 bases at V and 10 bases at J; junction bases unmatched: 16. This CDR3 has 15 amino acids. The CDR3 DNA follows: TGTGCCAGCAGCCCCCCGCAGGGGGGTTTTTTTGACTACACCTTC. This encodes CASSPPQGGFFDYTF.

The CDR3: CASSLVAGALQDEQYF. Here the CDR3 DNA reads TGTGCCAGCAGCTTAGTAGCGGGGGCACTACAGGACGAGCAGTACTTC. The V call is TRBV11-2, the J call TRBJ2-7; 9 bases fit TRBD2. Germline CDR1 SGHAT, CDR2 FQNNGV. After removal of 1 base from V and 5 bases from J, the junction contained 9 bases not matched to a gene. This CDR3 has 16 amino acids.

This clonotype was counted between two and nine times. This chain connects TRBV19 to TRBJ1-1; maybe TRBD1 (5 bases). The CDR3 spans 11 residues. Trimming pared 3 bases from V and 12 bases from J, leaving 11 bases between. The germline V gene encodes CDR1 LNHDA and CDR2 SQIVND (reference sequence). The CDR3 sequence: CASSIGTESFF. CDR3 bases: TGTGCCAGTAGTATTGGGACGGAATCTTTCTTT.

V and J are TRBV5-6 and TRBJ2-7; D gene uncertain. The CDR3 extends over 14 amino acids. Per germline, CDR1 SGHDT and CDR2 YYEEEE. V was clipped by 3 bases and J by 0 bases, with 10 bases between them. For the CDR3, the DNA is TGTGCCAGCAGCTCGTTACGACCCTCCTACGAGCAGTACTTC. Its protein is CASSSLRPSYEQYF.

This clonotype was seen a few times. The V call is TRBV18, the J call TRBJ2-2; 13 bases match TRBD2. The CDR3 loop spans 17 amino acids. The germline CDR1 and CDR2 sequences are KGHSH and LQKENI. Unmatched junction bases numbered 3, after V lost 0 bases and J lost 5 bases. The CDR3 spells CASSPPGLAGKTGELFF. CDR3 nucleotides: TGTGCCAGCTCACCACCGGGACTAGCGGGAAAAACCGGGGAGCTGTTTTTT.

This clonotype showed up many times. The rearrangement uses TRBV28 and TRBJ2-7; D is unresolved. Germline CDR1 MDHEN, CDR2 SYDVKM. The CDR3 extends over 14 amino acids. Trimming cost V 2 bases and J 0 bases, with 8 bases left between them. In nucleotides, the CDR3 is TGTGCCAGCAGTTTACTTGATAACTCCTACGAGCAGTACTTC. Translating it yields CASSLLDNSYEQYF.

This clonotype was picked up many times. The chain has TRBV12-3 or TRBV12-4 and TRBJ2-5; perhaps TRBD1 as D (5 bases). Trimming pared 2 bases from V and 3 bases from J, leaving 13 bases between. The CDR3 has 15 amino acids. The CDR3 sequence is CASSLRGLGKETQYF. The CDR3 bases are TGTGCCAGCAGTTTAAGGGGCTTGGGGAAAGAGACCCAGTACTTC.

The chain combines TRBV25-1 with TRBJ2-7, with 7 nucleotides matching TRBD2. This CDR3 has 17 residues. V shed 2 bases, J shed 4 bases, and the junction held 14 bases outside the gene matches. In germline, CDR1 is MGHDK, CDR2 SYGVNS. This CDR3 is CASSEGGVRGEGYEQYF. The CDR3 DNA is TGTGCCAGCAGTGAAGGGGGGGTGAGGGGAGAAGGGTACGAGCAGTACTTC.

Note on this clonotype: A much more abundant neighbour one base away suggests this may be a read error. The chain joins TRBV5-5 to TRBJ1-1; no clear D. This CDR3 has 12 residues. Germline CDR1 is SGHKS and CDR2 is YYEKEE (reference sequence). V gave up 7 bases and J gave up 1 base, with 8 bases separating them. The CDR3: CASGRSNTEAFF. In DNA form, the CDR3 reads TGTGCCAGCGGCAGGTCGAACACTGAAGCTTTCTTT.

The chain links TRBV12-3 or TRBV12-4 to TRBJ2-6; TRBD2 aligns across 10 bases. The CDR3 sequence is 20 residues long. Trimming cost V 6 bases and J 0 bases; bases outside gene matches: 14. CDR3 residues: CASSSKLAGLVRSGANVLTF. The CDR3 DNA sequence: TGTGCCAGCAGCTCAAAACTAGCGGGGTTAGTACGCTCTGGGGCCAACGTCCTGACTTTC.

There are many counts of this clonotype. This chain joins TRBV6-1 and TRBJ2-7; tentatively, D is TRBD1 or TRBD2 (5 bases each). Trimming shortened V by 7 bases and J by 7 bases, and 20 bases separated the two germline ends. This CDR3 has 14 residues. From germline, CDR1 is MNHNS and CDR2 SASEGT. The CDR3 reads CASTTSSGTREQYF. The CDR3 nucleotides read TGTGCCAGCACCACCAGTTCGGGGACCCGGGAGCAGTACTTC.

This clonotype has ten or more counts. The gene calls are TRBV6-2 or TRBV6-3 and TRBJ2-3; 7 positions match TRBD2. Trimming removed 2 bases from V and 1 base from J; junction bases left unmatched: 6. Germline CDR1 is MNHEY and CDR2 is SVGEGT. There are 16 residues in the CDR3. For the CDR3, the DNA is TGTGCCAGCAGTTACGGGAGGGCATGGGGCACAGATACGCAGTATTTT. This codes for CASSYGRAWGTDTQYF.

This clonotype was seen many times. Here the CDR3 DNA reads TGTGCCAGCAGCTTCTCCCCACCGGGGGCCAGCACAGATACGCAGTATTTT. Translating it yields CASSFSPPGASTDTQYF. The rearrangement links TRBV7-8 to TRBJ2-3; D assignment may be TRBD1 or TRBD2 (6 bases each). The CDR3 length is 17 residues. Trimming took 3 bases from V and 0 from J, leaving 16 bases between them. The germline V gene encodes CDR1 SGHVS and CDR2 FQNEAQ.